One and the same sample provided the 27 T cell receptor beta chains below, sequenced in a study of beta chain features in type 1 diabetes. Study observations and caveats: Shorter TCRB CDR3s, moderately but significantly so, marked every one of the four CD4+ subsets in Type 1 diabetes patients.

Of the isolated RNA, all was reverse transcribed, and so the sequenced material was expressed TCRB transcripts. Using immunoSEQ multiplex PCR, the repertoire was profiled, and TCRdb retains in-frame clones only, with some absent. The profile covers a few hundred thousand clones, with 14% appearing a single time and about 0.02% taken by the ten largest. No antigen has been identified for these receptors. Sequences were obtained from naive CD4+ T cells from blood. All receptors derive from a man younger than 45 with type 1 diabetes.

This chain connects TRBV6-5 to TRBJ2-7; D gene unclear. The germline V and J ends were trimmed by 2 bases and 3 bases, with 11 bases remaining between them. The germline V gene has CDR1 MNHEY and CDR2 SVGAGI. The CDR3 loop spans 14 amino acids. The CDR3 DNA sequence: TGTGCCAGCAGTTACGGTCATTCTAACTACGAGCAGTACTTC. This codes for CASSYGHSNYEQYF.

This clone was found a few times. The rearrangement links TRBV28 to TRBJ2-3, with 12 bases aligning to TRBD1. The J segment lost 3 bases and the V segment lost 5 bases, leaving 6 bases of the junction unmatched. The V gene's germline CDR1 is MDHEN and CDR2 SYDVKM. The CDR3 is 16 amino acids. CDR3 nucleotides: TGTGCCAGCAGTGACTCGGGACAGGGGGCGACAGATACGCAGTATTTT. Its protein product is CASSDSGQGATDTQYF.

This clone has only a few counts. This chain links TRBV27 with TRBJ1-5, with 7 bases aligning to TRBD1. V trimming: 5 bases; J trimming: 3 bases; junction bases outside the gene matches: 10. The germline gives CDR1 MNHEY, CDR2 SMNVEV (reference sequence). The CDR3 runs to 16 residues. The CDR3 spells CASSPDRLGVNQPQHF. The CDR3 nucleotides are TGTGCCAGCAGTCCGGACAGGCTTGGGGTCAATCAGCCCCAGCATTTT.

A few counts support this clone. In nucleotides, the CDR3 is TGTGCCAGCAGCCCCCTGATGCGGGACAGGGCAACCTACGAGCAGTACTTC. Protein product: CASSPLMRDRATYEQYF. The chain employs TRBV7-8 and TRBJ2-7, with 9 bases identical to TRBD1. The CDR3 totals 17 residues. Germline CDR1 and CDR2: SGHVS and FQNEAQ. The trim removed 5 bases at V and 2 bases at J, leaving 13 bases unmatched.

The sample holds a few counts of this clone. This chain links TRBV4-2 with TRBJ1-1; D gene ambiguous. Trimming cost V 0 bases and J 0 bases, with 11 bases left between them. Germline lookup yields CDR1 LGHNA and CDR2 YNFKEQ. The CDR3 is 16 amino acids. CDR3 coding DNA: TGTGCCAGCAGCCAAGAGAGGGAGGTCATGAACACTGAAGCTTTCTTT. Protein: CASSQEREVMNTEAFF.

There are a few counts of this clone. The chain employs TRBV25-1 and TRBJ2-3; D is perhaps TRBD1 (5 bases). The CDR3 totals 13 residues. The ends were cut back, 4 bases at V and 4 bases at J, with 9 bases in the middle. Germline V CDR1 and CDR2: MGHDK, SYGVNS. CDR3 bases: TGTGCCAGCAGTGCCAGGGTTGCAGATACGCAGTATTTT. Translated: CASSARVADTQYF.

The chain has TRBV5-1 and TRBJ2-7; TRBD1 matches 12 bases. The junction had 5 bases not matched to a gene; V was cut back by 4 bases and J by 6 bases. Germline CDR1 SGHRS, CDR2 YFSETQ. The CDR3 sequence is 14 residues long. CDR3 in DNA: TGCGCCAGCAGCCCCGGGACAGGGGGCCTCGAGCAGTACTTC. Its protein product is CASSPGTGGLEQYF. Full variable domain (outside the CDR3, taken from reference TRBV5-1 and TRBJ2-7): KAGVTQTPRYLIKTRGQQVTLSCSPISGHRSVSWYQQTPGQGLQFLFEYFSETQRNKGNFPGRFSGRQFSNSRSEMNVSTLELGDSALYLCASSPGTGGLEQYFGPGTRLTVT.

This clone was seen only a few times. The genes are TRBV14 and TRBJ1-4; TRBD1 agrees at 8 bases. J lost 5 bases, V lost 4 bases, and 9 bases had no gene match. The CDR3 runs 16 residues. Germline V gene sequence: CDR1 SGHDN, CDR2 FVKESK. The CDR3 region has the DNA TGTGCCAGCAGCCCCTTAGGACAGGGAGGGAATGAAAAACTGTTTTTT. The encoded protein is CASSPLGQGGNEKLFF.

The table lists this clone with a count of one. V and J are TRBV9 and TRBJ2-5; perhaps TRBD1 as D (6 bases). The length of the CDR3 is 13 residues. Germline CDR1 and CDR2: SGDLS and YYNGEE. The V gene lost 3 bases and the J gene lost 5 bases, with 11 bases spanning the gap. CDR3 nucleotides: TGTGCCAGCAGCGCCACAGGGTTTGAGACCCAGTACTTC. Protein sequence: CASSATGFETQYF. Full variable domain (missing parts from reference TRBV9 and TRBJ2-5): DSGVTQTPKHLITATGQRVTLRCSPRSGDLSVYWYQQSLDQGLQFLIQYYNGEERAKGNILERFSAQQFPDLHSELNLSSLELGDSALYFCASSATGFETQYFGPGTRLLVL.

The rearrangement uses TRBV4-1 and TRBJ1-3; D is unresolved. Trimming cost V 5 bases and J 4 bases, with 12 bases left between them. Germline V gene lookup returns CDR1 MGHRA and CDR2 YSYEKL. CDR3 length equals 14 residues. The CDR3 DNA reads as TGCGCCAGCAGCTCCCTAGGTGGCGGAAACACCATATATTTT. This translates into CASSSLGGGNTIYF.

V gene TRBV2 combines with J gene TRBJ2-5, with a weak D call TRBD2 (5 bases). This CDR3 spans 15 amino acids. Germline V lookup: CDR1 SNHLY, CDR2 FYNNEI. With 7 bases removed from V and 0 bases from J, the gap between germline ends came to 15 bases. DNA of the CDR3: TGTGCCAGCATAGAGGTAGCGAGGTACCAAGAGACCCAGTACTTC. This sequence encodes CASIEVARYQETQYF.

The chain combines TRBV11-2 with TRBJ1-2; 7 nucleotides align to TRBD1. Germline V lookup: CDR1 SGHAT, CDR2 FQNNGV. This CDR3 region has 13 residues. V lost 3 bases and J lost 4; bases outside the gene matches: 2. The CDR3 DNA sequence: TGTGCCAGCAGCTTGACAGGGTCCTATGGCTACACCTTC. Translated, it gives CASSLTGSYGYTF.

This clone was seen once. The gene calls are TRBV4-2 and TRBJ1-5; no definite D call. Trimming stripped 0 bases from V and 7 bases from J, with 16 bases between. This CDR3 has 16 residues. Germline V lookup: CDR1 LGHNA, CDR2 YNFKEQ. The CDR3 protein is CASSQEGGSPGQPQHF. CDR3 nucleotides: TGTGCCAGCAGCCAAGAAGGCGGCTCCCCCGGGCAGCCCCAGCATTTT.

This clone was found once. The chain joins TRBV5-4 to TRBJ1-2; TRBD1 agrees at 9 bases. CDR3 length: 15 amino acids. V lost 6 bases, J lost 2 bases, and 8 bases stayed unmatched. Germline assignment: CDR1 SGHNT and CDR2 YYREEE (reference sequence). The CDR3 loop is CASTQTGGENYGYTF. In nucleotides, the CDR3 is TGTGCCAGCACCCAGACAGGGGGGGAGAACTATGGCTACACCTTC.

The rearrangement uses TRBV7-6 and TRBJ1-1; 7 bases fit TRBD1. Trimming at V came to 5 bases and at J to 0 bases, leaving 6 bases not matched to a gene. Per the germline V gene, CDR1 is SGHVS and CDR2 is FNYEAQ. The CDR3 has 15 residues. The CDR3 DNA is TGTGCCAGCAGCCCTTCACAGGGGTTGAACACTGAAGCTTTCTTT. Encoded protein: CASSPSQGLNTEAFF.

The table lists this clone with a count of one. CDR3 in DNA: TGCGCCAGCAGCTTGCTTGGAGGGGAGGCCGAGCAGTTCTTC. Translated, it gives CASSLLGGEAEQFF. V and J are TRBV5-1 and TRBJ2-1; D is perhaps TRBD2 (6 bases). The CDR3 runs 14 residues. Trimming took 1 base from V and 10 from J, leaving 15 bases between them. Germline values: CDR1 SGHRS, CDR2 YFSETQ.

The rearrangement joins TRBV5-1 to TRBJ2-2; tentative D call: TRBD1 (6 bases). With 0 bases removed from V and 4 bases from J, the gap between germline ends came to 7 bases. CDR1 is SGHRS and CDR2 is YFSETQ in the germline V gene. The CDR3 is made up of 14 amino acids. This CDR3 is CASSLDRATGELFF. In nucleotides, the CDR3 is TGCGCCAGCAGCTTGGACAGGGCCACCGGGGAGCTGTTTTTT.

The chain is built from TRBV5-1 and TRBJ1-1; D is unresolved. The CDR3 totals 14 residues. CDR1 is SGHRS and CDR2 is YFSETQ in the germline V gene. V was trimmed by 0 bases and J by 4 bases, leaving 10 bases between them. This chain's CDR3 is CASSLGSSSTEAFF. Written as DNA, the CDR3 is TGCGCCAGCAGCTTGGGCAGTTCAAGCACTGAAGCTTTCTTT.

J is TRBJ2-1 and V is TRBV7-7; 7 bases agree with TRBD1. The CDR3 consists of 15 residues. Germline CDR1 SSHAT, CDR2 FNYEAQ (reference sequence). The V gene end was trimmed by 6 bases and the J gene end by 6 bases; junction bases not matched to a gene: 11. The CDR3 region is CASSPRGSGGNEQFF. As DNA, the CDR3 is TGTGCCAGCAGTCCGAGGGGCTCAGGGGGCAATGAGCAGTTCTTC.

The table lists this clone with a few counts. The rearrangement joins TRBV2 to TRBJ1-2, with TRBD1 identical over 10 bases. The ends lost 5 bases at V and 7 bases at J; junction bases unmatched: 4. The V gene's germline CDR1 is SNHLY and CDR2 FYNNEI. There are 13 residues in the CDR3. CDR3 sequence: CASSRQGASGYTF. CDR3 bases: TGTGCCAGCAGTAGACAGGGGGCGAGTGGCTACACCTTC.

The chain joins TRBV7-2 to TRBJ2-7; 11 bases line up with TRBD2. V lost 5 bases to trimming and J lost 3 bases; unmatched junction nucleotides: 9. Germline V gives CDR1 SGHTA, CDR2 FQGNSA. This CDR3 region has 16 residues. The CDR3 loop is CASSRGGTSGSYEQYF. CDR3 DNA: TGTGCCAGCAGCCGCGGAGGCACTAGCGGGAGCTACGAGCAGTACTTC.

The J gene is TRBJ2-1, the V gene TRBV30; 7 nucleotides align to TRBD2. Germline values: CDR1 GTSNPN, CDR2 SVGIG (reference sequence). This CDR3 is 13 amino acids long. V shed 1 base and J 7 bases; nucleotides not matched to a gene: 4. The CDR3 is CAWSEGLSNEQFF. The CDR3 DNA is TGTGCCTGGAGTGAGGGACTATCGAATGAGCAGTTCTTC.

The chain has TRBV5-1 and TRBJ1-1, with D tentatively TRBD1 (5 bases). V was clipped by 3 bases and J by 6 bases, with 12 bases between them. Germline V gene sequence: CDR1 SGHRS, CDR2 YFSETQ. CDR3 length: 13 amino acids. The CDR3 nucleotides are TGCGCCAGCAGCTCCCCAGGGATCCCTGAAGCTTTCTTT. Encoded protein: CASSSPGIPEAFF.

The chain carries TRBV5-1 and TRBJ2-7, with 7 bases lining up with TRBD1. Looked up from germline, CDR1 is SGHRS and CDR2 is YFSETQ. Trimming removed 5 bases from V and 3 bases from J; junction bases left unmatched: 8. CDR3 size: 14 residues. DNA of the CDR3: TGCGCCAGCAGTCACGACAGGGTGGGCTACGAGCAGTACTTC. Translating gives CASSHDRVGYEQYF.

This clone was seen a handful of times. J is TRBJ2-5 and V is TRBV5-1; weak D call: TRBD1 (6 bases). This CDR3 region has 13 residues. Germline V gene sequence: CDR1 SGHRS, CDR2 YFSETQ. The V and J ends lost 5 bases and 3 bases respectively, with 11 bases between them. The CDR3 is CASRGQPEETQYF. Here the CDR3 DNA reads TGCGCCAGCAGAGGACAGCCTGAAGAGACCCAGTACTTC.

Only a few counts were recorded for this clone. The V and J genes are TRBV2 and TRBJ1-4, with D unclear. Trimming left V 1 base short and J 7 bases short, with 4 bases between. This CDR3 contains 12 residues. CDR1 is SNHLY and CDR2 is FYNNEI in the germline V gene. The CDR3 sequence: CASSEVSEKLFF. CDR3 DNA sequence: TGTGCCAGCAGTGAAGTATCTGAAAAACTGTTTTTT.

This chain uses TRBV28 with TRBJ1-2, with TRBD1 matching over 7 bases. Germline-derived CDR1 and CDR2 are MDHEN and SYDVKM. The CDR3 covers 14 residues. Trimming at V came to 5 bases and at J to 5 bases, leaving 8 bases not matched to a gene. The CDR3 DNA reads TGTGCCAGCAGTCGGCAGGGGACAGTTTATGGCTACACCTTC. Encoded protein: CASSRQGTVYGYTF.